A single sample is the source of the 14 T cell receptor beta chains below, sequenced in a study of blood T cell repertoires in COVID-19. This table comes from immunoSEQ multiplex PCR, and its TCRdb copy is limited to in-frame clones, with some not included. The repertoire holds tens of thousands of clones, with roughly nine tenths as singletons. Sequenced: peripheral blood. The receptors come from a woman over 75 with acute or convalescent COVID-19.

The chain joins TRBV4-1 to TRBJ2-1, with TRBD2 matching over 8 bases. The CDR3 is 17 amino acids. The germline V gene encodes CDR1 MGHRA and CDR2 YSYEKL. V shed 0 bases, J shed 0 bases, and the junction held 4 bases outside the gene matches. In nucleotides, the CDR3 is TGCGCCAGCAGCCAAGACGCCAGCGGGGGCTCCTACAATGAGCAGTTCTTC. Translation gives CASSQDASGGSYNEQFF.

This clone occurred a few times. The rearrangement links TRBV11-2 to TRBJ1-1; D is possibly TRBD1 (5 bases). The CDR3 spans 13 residues. V was clipped by 2 bases and J by 4 bases, with 8 bases between them. Germline CDR1 reads SGHAT; CDR2 reads FQNNGV. The CDR3 coding sequence is TGTGCCAGCAGCTTATACAGGTTCACTGAAGCTTTCTTT. Its protein product is CASSLYRFTEAFF.

This rearrangement joins TRBV2 to TRBJ2-5, with D possibly matching TRBD2 (5 bases). Trimming removed 4 bases at V and 7 bases at J, with 13 bases between. The V gene's germline CDR1 is SNHLY and CDR2 FYNNEI. CDR3 length equals 13 residues. This CDR3 is CASSVGSLGTQYF. The CDR3 region has the DNA TGTGCCAGCAGTGTAGGGAGTCTAGGGACCCAGTACTTC.

This chain uses TRBV5-1 with TRBJ2-3, with 10 bases matching TRBD2. V dropped 1 base and J dropped 0; count of bases not matched to a gene: 5. The CDR3 covers 17 residues. Per germline, CDR1 SGHRS and CDR2 YFSETQ. The CDR3 coding sequence is TGCGCCAGCAGCTTGATTCAAGCGGGGGGGAGCACAGATACGCAGTATTTT. It encodes CASSLIQAGGSTDTQYF.

This clone was counted once. The chain joins TRBV18 to TRBJ2-2, with TRBD2 as a possible D gene (6 bases). The germline CDR1 and CDR2 sequences are KGHSH and LQKENI. The CDR3 is made up of 15 amino acids. The V and J ends lost 6 bases and 1 base respectively, with 12 bases between them. CDR3 in DNA: TGTGCCAGCTCCCCGGGACTCGGGAACACCGGGGAGCTGTTTTTT. It is translated as CASSPGLGNTGELFF.

This clone was picked up one time. V is TRBV19 and J is TRBJ1-1, with D unclear. The V gene lost 6 bases and the J gene lost 2 bases, with 10 bases spanning the gap. Germline V gene lookup returns CDR1 LNHDA and CDR2 SQIVND (reference sequence). CDR3 length: 13 residues. The CDR3 region has the DNA TGTGCCAGTAGCAGAGGGAGAAACACTGAAGCTTTCTTT. Translated: CASSRGRNTEAFF.

The chain uses TRBV3-1 (or the pseudogene TRBV3-2) and TRBJ1-5; maybe TRBD1 (5 bases). The germline V gene encodes CDR1 LGHDT and CDR2 YNNKEL (reference sequence). V was shortened by 4 bases and J by 7 bases, with 8 bases between the two germline ends. There are 12 residues in the CDR3. The CDR3 spells CASSPQGQPQHF. In DNA, the CDR3 is TGTGCCAGCAGCCCTCAGGGACAGCCCCAGCATTTT.

The chain couples TRBV10-3 to TRBJ2-7; D gene unclear. V lost 11 bases, J lost 3 bases, and 20 bases lay in between. The CDR3 is 14 residues long. The V gene's germline CDR1 is ENHRY and CDR2 SYGVKD. The CDR3 nucleotides read TGTGCCTGCCGTGCGGCAGCGACCTACTACGAGCAGTACTTC. It specifies CACRAAATYYEQYF.

The chain links TRBV3-1 (or the pseudogene TRBV3-2) to TRBJ2-2, with D unresolved. The CDR3 loop spans 18 amino acids. Trimming pared 4 bases from V and 6 bases from J, leaving 24 bases between. Germline V gene sequence: CDR1 LGHDT, CDR2 YNNKEL (reference sequence). CDR3 region: CASSPFGSRGSFSGELFF. The CDR3 coding sequence is TGTGCCAGCAGCCCCTTCGGGTCTCGTGGGTCGTTCTCCGGGGAGCTGTTTTTT.

The V call is TRBV9, the J call TRBJ1-1; 11 bases fit TRBD1. The germline V gene has CDR1 SGDLS and CDR2 YYNGEE. The CDR3 runs 15 residues. J lost 11 bases, V lost 3 bases, and 12 bases had no gene match. CDR3 protein: CASSGQGQGESRAFF. DNA for the CDR3: TGTGCCAGCAGCGGACAGGGACAGGGGGAGTCGAGGGCTTTCTTT.

The chain joins TRBV18 to TRBJ2-5; 7 nucleotides line up with TRBD2. CDR3 length: 16 amino acids. V shed 3 bases and J 5 bases; nucleotides not matched to a gene: 12. The germline V gene has CDR1 KGHSH and CDR2 LQKENI. The CDR3 protein is CASSPPSTGGGETQYF. The CDR3 DNA reads as TGTGCCAGCTCACCTCCTTCGACGGGGGGAGGGGAGACCCAGTACTTC.

This clone was seen a few times. The chain joins TRBV5-4 to TRBJ2-1; the match to TRBD1 covers 10 bases. The trim removed 9 bases at V and 7 bases at J, leaving 16 bases unmatched. The CDR3 spans 16 residues. In germline, CDR1 is SGHNT, CDR2 YYREEE (reference sequence). The CDR3 loop reads CATMGGGQGFGNEQFF. DNA for the CDR3: TGTGCCACAATGGGAGGGGGACAGGGGTTTGGGAATGAGCAGTTCTTC.

A single count supports this clone. The genes are TRBV3-1 (or the pseudogene TRBV3-2) and TRBJ1-2, with a weak D call TRBD1 (6 bases). This CDR3 has 12 amino acids. V lost 8 bases to trimming and J lost 3 bases, with 10 bases between them. CDR1 LGHDT and CDR2 YNNKEL come from the germline V gene (reference sequence). Written as DNA, the CDR3 is TGTGCCAGCCAGGGGCTAGACTATGGCTACACCTTC. It encodes CASQGLDYGYTF.

The CDR3 region is CASSLGLAGEQYV. CDR3 bases: TGTGCCAGCAGCTTAGGACTAGCGGGGGAGCAGTACGTC. V and J are TRBV7-8 and TRBJ2-7, with 11 nucleotides matching TRBD2. CDR3 length: 13 amino acids. The V gene's germline CDR1 is SGHVS and CDR2 FQNEAQ. J lost 7 bases, V lost 1 base, and 0 bases had no gene match.